The 23 T cell receptor beta chains below were found in one sample sequenced in a study of cytomegalovirus exposure and HLA in healthy donors (dated by TCRdb to between 2016 and 2019). Library method: the immunoSEQ multiplex PCR assay. For the multiplex PCR, a mixture combining 60 forward primers for TCR Vbeta segments and 13 reverse primers for TCR Jbeta segments was used. TCRdb took this table from immuneACCESS and kept in-frame rearrangements with V and J called. Such tables lack part of the clones; where checked against another copy, unresolved V genes explain under half of the gap, and the rest is unexplained. The sample table holds roughly 92,000 clones, of which 80% were seen once. 23% of the sample is taken by the ten largest. Sample: PBMCs. Every receptor here comes from a woman in her 50s in good health and CMV-seropositive.

The rearrangement joins TRBV30 to TRBJ2-1, with 8 bases matching TRBD1. CDR3 length equals 14 residues. The V gene end was trimmed by 0 bases and the J gene end by 7 bases; junction bases not matched to a gene: 5. Per germline, CDR1 GTSNPN and CDR2 SVGIG (reference sequence). The CDR3 sequence is CAWSVMDRENEQFF. CDR3 DNA: TGTGCCTGGAGTGTCATGGACAGGGAAAATGAGCAGTTCTTC.

The chain joins TRBV6-5 to TRBJ2-3; 10 nucleotides line up with TRBD2. The CDR3 consists of 16 residues. V lost 0 bases, J lost 2 bases, and 2 bases stayed unmatched. Germline CDR1 is MNHEY and CDR2 is SVGAGI. CDR3 residues: CASSYSAGGPTDTQYF. In nucleotides, the CDR3 is TGTGCCAGCAGTTACTCAGCGGGGGGGCCCACAGATACGCAGTATTTT.

V gene TRBV6-5 combines with J gene TRBJ1-2, with a weak D call TRBD1 (5 bases). CDR3 length: 15 residues. CDR1 is MNHEY and CDR2 is SVGAGI in the germline V gene. V shed 6 bases and J shed 0 bases, with 14 bases lying between them. This chain's CDR3 is CASSFLSGANYGYTF. The CDR3 bases are TGTGCCAGCAGCTTCCTATCGGGGGCTAACTATGGCTACACCTTC.

As to this clone: A read error may account for a junction end that differs from germline. J is TRBJ2-1 and V is TRBV30; possible D gene TRBD2, 6 bases. The CDR3 totals 17 residues. Germline V CDR1 and CDR2: GTSNPN, SVGIG (reference sequence). The CDR3 DNA follows: TGTACCTGGAGCCAACCCCCCCGGACTACCAAATACAATGAGCAGTTCTTC. This sequence encodes CTWSQPPRTTKYNEQFF.

The DNA of the CDR3 is TGTGCCAGCAGCCTACCGACAGGGATGAACACTGAAGCTTTCTTT. Amino acid sequence: CASSLPTGMNTEAFF. V gene TRBV7-9 combines with J gene TRBJ1-1; 7 positions agree with TRBD1. The trim removed 5 bases at V and 0 bases at J, leaving 6 bases unmatched. Germline values: CDR1 SEHNR, CDR2 FQNEAQ (reference sequence). The CDR3 is 15 amino acids.

This chain links TRBV30 with TRBJ1-4, with 9 bases identical to TRBD1. Per germline, CDR1 GTSNPN and CDR2 SVGIG (reference sequence). V was clipped by 2 bases and J by 4 bases; unmatched bases: 5. The CDR3 extends over 15 amino acids. CDR3 sequence (DNA): TGTGCCTGGAGTCCTGGGACAGGGAGTAATGAAAAACTGTTTTTT. It encodes CAWSPGTGSNEKLFF.

A note on this clone: One junction end disagrees with the germline gene, perhaps due to a read error. CDR3 bases: TGTTCCAGCAGCCCCGGGACTAGCGGTATCTCCTACAATGAGCAGTTCTTC. It encodes CSSSPGTSGISYNEQFF. The chain carries TRBV7-9 and TRBJ2-1; 11 positions match TRBD2. Germline CDR1 is SEHNR and CDR2 is FQNEAQ (reference sequence). This CDR3 has 17 residues.

V gene TRBV23-1 combines with J gene TRBJ2-7; D ambiguous. TRBV23-1 qualifies as an ORF whose function is uncertain. V was trimmed by 4 bases and J by 2 bases, leaving 9 bases between them. CDR3 length equals 13 residues. CDR3 in DNA: TGCGCCAGCAGTCTACTGGGCACCTACGAGCAGTACTTC. This codes for CASSLLGTYEQYF.

The V gene is TRBV7-2, the J gene TRBJ2-5, with 9 bases that match TRBD1. The CDR3 spans 14 residues. The germline gives CDR1 SGHTA, CDR2 FQGNSA. V dropped 6 bases and J dropped 1; count of bases not matched to a gene: 3. This CDR3 reads CASSIQGAQETQYF. Written as DNA, the CDR3 is TGTGCCAGCAGTATACAGGGGGCCCAAGAGACCCAGTACTTC.

This chain joins TRBV5-1 and TRBJ2-3; 8 nucleotides line up with TRBD2. Germline CDR1 reads SGHRS; CDR2 reads YFSETQ. V shed 2 bases and J 4 bases; nucleotides not matched to a gene: 6. The CDR3 spans 15 residues. The CDR3 spells CASSFSGVIADTQYF. CDR3 coding DNA: TGCGCCAGCAGCTTTAGCGGGGTTATCGCAGATACGCAGTATTTT.

The genes are TRBV23-1 and TRBJ1-5, with a weak D call TRBD1 (5 bases). TRBV23-1 is labeled an ORF, and its function is uncertain. CDR3 length: 16 residues. Trimming took 4 bases from V and 7 from J, leaving 20 bases between them. The DNA for the CDR3 is TGCGCCAGCAGTCGCTGTGCACTTGGGGGGTTCCAGCCCCAGCATTTT. It specifies CASSRCALGGFQPQHF.

This clone came up a few times. The chain is built from TRBV5-4 and TRBJ2-7, with 9 positions matching TRBD1. Germline CDR1 SGHNT, CDR2 YYREEE (reference sequence). CDR3 size: 15 residues. V lost 0 bases, J lost 6 bases, and 7 bases stayed unmatched. The CDR3 sequence is CASSLDSGTGFEQYF. The CDR3 DNA reads as TGTGCCAGCAGCTTGGATTCAGGGACAGGGTTCGAGCAGTACTTC.

The chain joins TRBV5-4 to TRBJ2-2; 7 positions match TRBD2. The CDR3 loop spans 17 amino acids. With 0 bases clipped from V and 1 base from J, the junction kept 6 bases outside the gene matches. Looked up from germline, CDR1 is SGHNT and CDR2 is YYREEE (reference sequence). The CDR3, as DNA: TGTGCCAGCAGCTTGGCCCTTGGGGGGGGGAACACCGGGGAGCTGTTTTTT. Amino acid sequence: CASSLALGGGNTGELFF.

V is TRBV27 and J is TRBJ1-1; unclear D gene. Trimming removed 5 bases from V and 0 bases from J, with 13 bases in between. In germline, CDR1 is MNHEY, CDR2 SMNVEV (reference sequence). This CDR3 region has 15 residues. The CDR3, as DNA: TGTGCCAGCAGTACCAGACAACACCTGAACACTGAAGCTTTCTTT. Translated: CASSTRQHLNTEAFF.

The gene calls are TRBV2 and TRBJ2-5; 8 bases match TRBD2. The CDR3 spans 14 residues. The V and J ends lost 7 bases and 2 bases, in that order; junction bases with no gene match: 6. Looked up from germline, CDR1 is SNHLY and CDR2 is FYNNEI. CDR3 DNA sequence: TGTGCCAGCAATTACGGGGGGGGGCAAGAGACCCAGTACTTC. Protein: CASNYGGGQETQYF.

The chain uses TRBV6-6 and TRBJ1-3; D might be TRBD1 (6 bases). This CDR3 is 16 amino acids long. Germline V gene sequence: CDR1 MNHNY, CDR2 SVGAGI (reference sequence). Trimming cost V 6 bases and J 0 bases, with 15 bases left between them. CDR3 loop: CASSQGNILSGNTIYF. In nucleotides, the CDR3 is TGTGCCAGCAGCCAGGGGAACATTCTCTCTGGAAACACCATATATTTT.

The chain couples TRBV9 to TRBJ1-5; 7 bases map to TRBD1. V gave up 6 bases and J gave up 1 base; unmatched junction bases: 7. The germline V gene encodes CDR1 SGDLS and CDR2 YYNGEE. The CDR3 totals 15 residues. CDR3 protein: CASNLEGASNQPQHF. CDR3 in DNA: TGTGCCAGCAACCTAGAGGGGGCGAGCAATCAGCCCCAGCATTTT.

This rearrangement joins TRBV2 to TRBJ2-3; D may be TRBD2 (6 bases). The CDR3 extends over 14 amino acids. V was pared by 7 bases and J by 7 bases, with 18 bases between. Germline CDR1 SNHLY, CDR2 FYNNEI. The CDR3 DNA reads TGTGCCAGCAACCGGGACTCCGGTATCAATACGCAGTATTTT. This gives the protein CASNRDSGINTQYF.

The chain joins TRBV11-2 to TRBJ1-4; D might be TRBD1 (5 bases). V gave up 5 bases and J gave up 7 bases, with 17 bases separating them. The CDR3 is made up of 15 amino acids. The V gene's germline CDR1 is SGHAT and CDR2 FQNNGV. CDR3 protein: CASSKSPGLSEKLFF. CDR3 coding DNA: TGTGCCAGCAGCAAAAGCCCAGGGCTAAGTGAAAAACTGTTTTTT. The full variable domain, completed using reference TRBV11-2 and TRBJ1-4, is EAGVAQSPRYKIIEKRQSVAFWCNPISGHATLYWYQQILGQGPKLLIQFQNNGVVDDSQLPKDRFSAERLKGVDSTLKIQPAKLEDSAVYLCASSKSPGLSEKLFFGSGTQLSVL.

As regards this clone: Different DNA sequences within this sample yield the same CDR3. The chain uses TRBV9 and TRBJ1-1; possibly TRBD1 for D (6 bases). Germline loops: CDR1 SGDLS, CDR2 YYNGEE. V lost 1 base and J lost 0, with 10 bases in between. CDR3 length: 15 amino acids. The CDR3 region is CASSVTGTLNTEAFF. In DNA form, the CDR3 reads TGTGCCAGCAGCGTAACCGGGACATTGAACACTGAAGCTTTCTTT.

V is TRBV19 and J is TRBJ2-1; D possibly corresponds to TRBD1 (5 bases). Germline values: CDR1 LNHDA, CDR2 SQIVND (reference sequence). CDR3 length equals 11 residues. Trimming left V 3 bases short and J 9 bases short, with 6 bases between. For the CDR3, the DNA is TGTGCCAGTAGTATTAGGGGTGAGCAGTTCTTC. Translated: CASSIRGEQFF. Full variable domain (missing parts from reference TRBV19 and TRBJ2-1): DGGITQSPKYLFRKEGQNVTLSCEQNLNHDAMYWYRQDPGQGLRLIYYSQIVNDFQKGDIAEGYSVSREKKESFPLTVTSAQKNPTAFYLCASSIRGEQFFGPGTRLTVL.

The CDR3 nucleotides are TGTGCCAGCAGCACAGGGGGAAGCAACACTGAAGCTTTCTTT. Encoded protein: CASSTGGSNTEAFF. This sequence joins TRBV7-6 and TRBJ1-1; 8 bases agree with TRBD1. There are 14 residues in the CDR3. Germline-derived CDR1 and CDR2 are SGHVS and FNYEAQ. V dropped 5 bases and J dropped 2; count of bases not matched to a gene: 4.

The chain couples TRBV11-2 to TRBJ1-2, with 8 bases aligning to TRBD1. The CDR3 spans 13 residues. Germline trimming cut 6 bases from V and 8 bases from J; bases unmatched to any gene: 8. CDR1 is SGHAT, CDR2 FQNNGV, per germline. The CDR3 DNA follows: TGTGCCAGCAGTTCCTCGGACAGGGAAGGCTACACCTTC. This sequence encodes CASSSSDREGYTF.